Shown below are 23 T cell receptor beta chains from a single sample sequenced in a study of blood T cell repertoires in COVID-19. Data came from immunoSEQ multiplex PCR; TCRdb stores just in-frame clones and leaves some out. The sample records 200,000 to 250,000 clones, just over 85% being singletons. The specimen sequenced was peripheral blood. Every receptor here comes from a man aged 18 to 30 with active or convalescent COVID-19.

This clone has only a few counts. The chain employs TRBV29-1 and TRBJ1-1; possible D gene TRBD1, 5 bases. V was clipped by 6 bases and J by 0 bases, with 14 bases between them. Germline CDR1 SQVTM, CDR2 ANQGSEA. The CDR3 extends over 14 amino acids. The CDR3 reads CSVHRGTMNTEAFF. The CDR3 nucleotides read TGCAGCGTCCACCGGGGGACGATGAACACTGAAGCTTTCTTT.

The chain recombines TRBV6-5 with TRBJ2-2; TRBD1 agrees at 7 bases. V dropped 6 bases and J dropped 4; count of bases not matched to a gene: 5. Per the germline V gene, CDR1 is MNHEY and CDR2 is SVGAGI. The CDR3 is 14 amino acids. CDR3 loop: CASRTGSVTGELFF. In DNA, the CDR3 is TGTGCCAGCAGGACAGGGTCGGTCACCGGGGAGCTGTTTTTT.

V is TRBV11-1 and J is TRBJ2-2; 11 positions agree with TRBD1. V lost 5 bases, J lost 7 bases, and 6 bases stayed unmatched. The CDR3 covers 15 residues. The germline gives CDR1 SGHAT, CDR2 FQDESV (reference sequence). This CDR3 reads CASSLRTGGVGELFF. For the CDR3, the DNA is TGTGCCAGCAGCCTTAGGACAGGGGGCGTCGGGGAGCTGTTTTTT.

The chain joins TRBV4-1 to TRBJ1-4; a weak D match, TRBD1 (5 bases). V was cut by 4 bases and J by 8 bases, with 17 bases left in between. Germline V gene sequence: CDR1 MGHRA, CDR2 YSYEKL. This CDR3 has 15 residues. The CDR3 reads CASSPVGLTIEKLFF. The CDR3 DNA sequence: TGCGCCAGCAGCCCCGTGGGGCTGACGATAGAAAAACTGTTTTTT.

CDR3 bases: TGTGCCAGCAGAGGACTTTCCTACGAGCAGTACTTC. Protein sequence: CASRGLSYEQYF. V usage is TRBV27 and J usage is TRBJ2-7, with D perhaps TRBD2 (5 bases). Trimming left V 6 bases short and J 1 base short, with 7 bases between. The CDR3 has 12 amino acids. Germline CDR1 is MNHEY and CDR2 is SMNVEV (reference sequence).

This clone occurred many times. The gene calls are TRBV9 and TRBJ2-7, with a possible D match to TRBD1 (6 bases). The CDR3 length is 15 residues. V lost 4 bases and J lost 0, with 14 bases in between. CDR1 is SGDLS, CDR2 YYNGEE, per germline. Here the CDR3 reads CASSPQTGVSYEQYF. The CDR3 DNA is TGTGCCAGCAGCCCCCAGACAGGTGTCTCCTACGAGCAGTACTTC.

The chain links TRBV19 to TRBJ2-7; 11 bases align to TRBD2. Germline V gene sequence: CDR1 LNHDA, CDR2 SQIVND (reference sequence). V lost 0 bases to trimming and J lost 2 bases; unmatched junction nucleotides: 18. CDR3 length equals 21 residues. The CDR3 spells CASSIDLRSGLAGGRTYEQYF. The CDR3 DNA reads TGTGCCAGTAGTATAGACCTTCGCTCGGGCCTAGCGGGAGGACGGACCTACGAGCAGTACTTC.

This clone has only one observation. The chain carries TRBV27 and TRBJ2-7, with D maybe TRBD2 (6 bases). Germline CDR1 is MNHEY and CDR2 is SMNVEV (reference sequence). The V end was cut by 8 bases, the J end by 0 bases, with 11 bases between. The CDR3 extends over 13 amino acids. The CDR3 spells CASGLRGSYEQYF. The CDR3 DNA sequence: TGTGCCAGCGGCCTGCGGGGCTCCTACGAGCAGTACTTC.

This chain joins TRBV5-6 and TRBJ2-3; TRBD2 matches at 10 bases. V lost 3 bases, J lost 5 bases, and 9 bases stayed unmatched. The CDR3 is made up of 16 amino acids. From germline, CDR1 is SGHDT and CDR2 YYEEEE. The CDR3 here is CASSSPGLASRDTQYF. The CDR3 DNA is TGTGCCAGCAGCTCACCGGGACTAGCGTCAAGAGATACGCAGTATTTT.

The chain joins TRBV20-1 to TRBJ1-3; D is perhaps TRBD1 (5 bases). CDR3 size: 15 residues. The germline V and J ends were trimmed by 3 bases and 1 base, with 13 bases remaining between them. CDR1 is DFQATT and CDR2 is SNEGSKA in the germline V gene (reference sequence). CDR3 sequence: CSASTEAGSGNTIYF. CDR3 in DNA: TGCAGTGCTAGTACCGAGGCAGGGTCTGGAAACACCATATATTTT.

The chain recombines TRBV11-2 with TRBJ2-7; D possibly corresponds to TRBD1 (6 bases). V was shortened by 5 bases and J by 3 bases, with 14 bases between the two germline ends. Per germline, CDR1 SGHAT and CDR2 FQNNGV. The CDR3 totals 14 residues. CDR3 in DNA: TGTGCCAGCAGCCAGACATGGGACAACTACGAGCAGTACTTC. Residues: CASSQTWDNYEQYF.

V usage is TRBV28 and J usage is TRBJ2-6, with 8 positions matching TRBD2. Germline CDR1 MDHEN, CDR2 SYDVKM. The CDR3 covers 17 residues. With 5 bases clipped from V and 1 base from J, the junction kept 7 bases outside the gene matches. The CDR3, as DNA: TGTGCCAGCAGTGCCGGGACTAGTTCTTCTGGGGCCAACGTCCTGACTTTC. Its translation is CASSAGTSSSGANVLTF.

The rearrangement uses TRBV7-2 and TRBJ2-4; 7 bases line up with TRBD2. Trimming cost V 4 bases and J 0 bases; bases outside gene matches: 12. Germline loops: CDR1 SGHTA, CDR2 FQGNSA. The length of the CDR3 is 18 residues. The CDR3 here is CASSSDAGLLIAKNIQYF. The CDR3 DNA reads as TGTGCCAGCAGCTCAGACGCGGGACTACTAATAGCCAAAAACATTCAGTACTTC.

DNA for the CDR3: TGTGCCAGCAGCCCACCGGGACAGGGCTACGAGCAGTACTTC. It codes for CASSPPGQGYEQYF. The chain carries TRBV7-9 and TRBJ2-7; 9 bases are shared with TRBD1. CDR1 is SEHNR and CDR2 is FQNEAQ in the germline V gene (reference sequence). The length of the CDR3 is 14 residues. The J segment lost 3 bases and the V segment lost 5 bases, leaving 5 bases of the junction unmatched.

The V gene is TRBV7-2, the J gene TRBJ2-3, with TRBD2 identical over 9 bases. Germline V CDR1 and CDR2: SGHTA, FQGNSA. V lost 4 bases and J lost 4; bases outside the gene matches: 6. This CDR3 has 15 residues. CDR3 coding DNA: TGTGCCAGCAGCTCCTTAGCGGGAGTTGCAGATACGCAGTATTTT. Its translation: CASSSLAGVADTQYF.

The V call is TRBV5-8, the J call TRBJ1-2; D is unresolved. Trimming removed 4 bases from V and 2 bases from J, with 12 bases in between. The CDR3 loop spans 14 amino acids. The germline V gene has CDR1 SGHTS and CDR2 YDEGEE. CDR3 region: CASSPLQLNYGYTF. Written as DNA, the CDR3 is TGTGCCAGCAGCCCCCTACAGTTGAACTATGGCTACACCTTC. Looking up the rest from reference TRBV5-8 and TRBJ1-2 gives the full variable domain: EAGVTQSPTHLIKTRGQQATLRCSPISGHTSVYWYQQALGLGLQFLLWYDEGEERNRGNFPPRFSGRQFPNYSSELNVNALELEDSALYLCASSPLQLNYGYTFGSGTRLTVV.

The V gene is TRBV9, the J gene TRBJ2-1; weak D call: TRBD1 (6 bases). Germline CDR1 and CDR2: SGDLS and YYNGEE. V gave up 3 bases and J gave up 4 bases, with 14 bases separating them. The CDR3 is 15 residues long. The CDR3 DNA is TGTGCCAGCAGCGGAACCGGGACATCATACAATGAGCAGTTCTTC. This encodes CASSGTGTSYNEQFF.

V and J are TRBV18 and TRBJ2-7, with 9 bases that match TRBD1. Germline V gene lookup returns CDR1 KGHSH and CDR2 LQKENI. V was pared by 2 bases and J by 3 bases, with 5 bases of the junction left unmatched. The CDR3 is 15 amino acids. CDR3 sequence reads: CASSPAPGQGYEQYF. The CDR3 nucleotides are TGTGCCAGCTCACCAGCTCCGGGACAGGGCTACGAGCAGTACTTC.

The CDR3 is CASSLGATNTEAFF. CDR3 sequence (DNA): TGTGCCAGCAGCTTGGGAGCGACGAACACTGAAGCTTTCTTT. The V and J genes are TRBV5-6 and TRBJ1-1; D is ambiguous. This CDR3 is 14 amino acids long. CDR1 and CDR2 from the germline V gene are SGHDT and YYEEEE. Trimming stripped 0 bases from V and 1 base from J, with 7 bases between.

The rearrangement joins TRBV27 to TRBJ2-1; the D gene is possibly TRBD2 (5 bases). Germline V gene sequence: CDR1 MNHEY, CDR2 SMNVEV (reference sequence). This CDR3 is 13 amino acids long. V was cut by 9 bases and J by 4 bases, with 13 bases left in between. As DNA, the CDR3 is TGTGCCAGTGCCCCCGGGGAATACAATGAGCAGTTCTTC. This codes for CASAPGEYNEQFF.

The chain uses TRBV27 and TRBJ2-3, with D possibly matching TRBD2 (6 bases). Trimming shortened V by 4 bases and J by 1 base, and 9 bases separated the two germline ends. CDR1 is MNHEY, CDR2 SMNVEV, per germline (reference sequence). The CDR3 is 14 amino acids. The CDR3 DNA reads TGTGCCAGCAGTTCCCCTAGCGGCACAGATACGCAGTATTTT. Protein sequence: CASSSPSGTDTQYF.

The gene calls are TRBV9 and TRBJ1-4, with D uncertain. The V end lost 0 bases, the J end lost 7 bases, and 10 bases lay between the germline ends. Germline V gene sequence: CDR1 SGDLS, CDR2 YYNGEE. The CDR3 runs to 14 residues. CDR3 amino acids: CASSVGDSGEKLFF. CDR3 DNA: TGTGCCAGCAGCGTAGGTGACTCCGGTGAAAAACTGTTTTTT.

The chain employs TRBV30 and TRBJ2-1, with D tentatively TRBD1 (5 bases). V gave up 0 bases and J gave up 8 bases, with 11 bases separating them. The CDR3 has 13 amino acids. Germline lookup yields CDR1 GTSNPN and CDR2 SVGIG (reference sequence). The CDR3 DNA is TGTGCCTGGAGTGTTTGGGGCTCGGATGAGCAGTTCTTC. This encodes CAWSVWGSDEQFF.